Reported below is one T cell receptor (beta chain). Its antigen is undetermined. The sample originates from a study of cytomegalovirus exposure and HLA in healthy donors. Regarding the study as a whole: Reported performance of the classifier showed diagnosis of cytomegalovirus status with high specificity and sensitivity.

Measured with immunoSEQ multiplex PCR; TCRdb has only the in-frame clones, and not every one. The table records about 100,000 clones, about 85% of them present only once. CDR3 size: 15 residues. Germline CDR1 SGHAT, CDR2 FQDESV (reference sequence). Deletions cut 4 bases from V and 1 base from J, with 13 bases between. This chain joins TRBV11-1 and TRBJ1-1; perhaps TRBD1 as D (6 bases). The receptor comes from a woman younger than 35 in good health and CMV-seronegative. The sample taken for sequencing was PBMCs. The CDR3 DNA follows: TGTGCCAGCAGCTCTCCGGGACATCCGAACACTGAAGCTTTCTTT. It translates to CASSSPGHPNTEAFF.